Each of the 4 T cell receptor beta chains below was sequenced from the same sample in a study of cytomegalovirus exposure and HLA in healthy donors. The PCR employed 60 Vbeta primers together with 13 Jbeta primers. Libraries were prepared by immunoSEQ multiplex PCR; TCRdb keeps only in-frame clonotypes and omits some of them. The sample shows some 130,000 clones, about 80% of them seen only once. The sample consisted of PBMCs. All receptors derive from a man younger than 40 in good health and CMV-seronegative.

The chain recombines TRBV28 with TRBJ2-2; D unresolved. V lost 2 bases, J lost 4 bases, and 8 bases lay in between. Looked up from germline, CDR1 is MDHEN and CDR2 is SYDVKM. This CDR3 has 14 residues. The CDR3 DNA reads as TGTGCCAGCAGTTTAGGTGGTAGCACCGGGGAGCTGTTTTTT. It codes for CASSLGGSTGELFF.

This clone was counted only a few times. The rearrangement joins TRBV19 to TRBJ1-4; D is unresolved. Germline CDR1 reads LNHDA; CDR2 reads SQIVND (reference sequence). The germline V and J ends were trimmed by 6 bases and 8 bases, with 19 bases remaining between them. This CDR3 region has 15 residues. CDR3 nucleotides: TGTGCCAGTAGATTTGAGAGCAATCGGCGGGAAAAACTGTTTTTT. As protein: CASRFESNRREKLFF. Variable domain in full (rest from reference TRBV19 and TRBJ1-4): DGGITQSPKYLFRKEGQNVTLSCEQNLNHDAMYWYRQDPGQGLRLIYYSQIVNDFQKGDIAEGYSVSREKKESFPLTVTSAQKNPTAFYLCASRFESNRREKLFFGSGTQLSVL.

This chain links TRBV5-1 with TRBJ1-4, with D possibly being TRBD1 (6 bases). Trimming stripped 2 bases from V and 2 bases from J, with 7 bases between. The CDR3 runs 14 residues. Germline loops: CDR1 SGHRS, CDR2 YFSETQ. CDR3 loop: CASSFRGTNEKLFF. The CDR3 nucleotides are TGCGCCAGCAGCTTCAGGGGTACTAATGAAAAACTGTTTTTT.

Here the CDR3 DNA reads TGCGCCAGCAGCTTGGCCCGCCGGGGTGATGAGCAGTTCTTC. This codes for CASSLARRGDEQFF. The chain has TRBV5-1 and TRBJ2-1, with D maybe TRBD2 (5 bases). This CDR3 has 14 residues. The V and J ends lost 0 bases and 8 bases respectively, with 12 bases between them. Per germline, CDR1 SGHRS and CDR2 YFSETQ.